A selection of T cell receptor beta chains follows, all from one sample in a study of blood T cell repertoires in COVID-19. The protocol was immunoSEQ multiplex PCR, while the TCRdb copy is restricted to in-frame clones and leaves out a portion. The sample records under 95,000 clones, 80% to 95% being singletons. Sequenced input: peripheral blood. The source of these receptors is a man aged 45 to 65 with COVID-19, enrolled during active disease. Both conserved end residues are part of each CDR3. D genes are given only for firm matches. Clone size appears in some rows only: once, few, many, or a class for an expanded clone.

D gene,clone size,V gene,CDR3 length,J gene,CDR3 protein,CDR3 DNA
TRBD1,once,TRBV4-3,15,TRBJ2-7,CASSQAGGEAYEQYF,TGCGCCAGCAGCCAGGCAGGGGGAGAGGCCTACGAGCAGTACTTC
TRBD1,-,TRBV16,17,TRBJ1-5,CASSQHGTGTPDQPQHF,TGTGCCAGCAGCCAGCATGGGACAGGGACCCCCGATCAGCCCCAGCATTTT
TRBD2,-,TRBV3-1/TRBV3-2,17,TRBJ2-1,CASSQDRGLAGYNEQFF,TGTGCCAGCAGCCAAGATAGAGGACTAGCGGGATACAATGAGCAGTTCTTC
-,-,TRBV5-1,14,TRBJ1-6,CASSLPGINSPLHF,TGCGCCAGCAGCTTGCCCGGGATTAATTCACCCCTCCACTTT
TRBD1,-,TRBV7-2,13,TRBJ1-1,CASSSPGQGSAFF,TGTGCCAGCAGCAGCCCGGGACAGGGAAGTGCTTTCTTT
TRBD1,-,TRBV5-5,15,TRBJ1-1,CASRGGTDLNTEAFF,TGTGCCAGCAGGGGTGGGACAGACCTGAACACTGAAGCTTTCTTT
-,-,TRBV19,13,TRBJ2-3,CASSINSVDTQYF,TGTGCCAGTAGTATTAATAGCGTAGATACGCAGTATTTT
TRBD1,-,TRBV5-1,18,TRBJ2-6,CATYTVPGQGSGANVLTF,TGCGCCACCTACACGGTACCGGGACAGGGCTCCGGGGCCAACGTCCTGACTTTC
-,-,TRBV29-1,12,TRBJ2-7,CSAKDRAYEQYF,TGCAGCGCCAAGGACAGAGCCTACGAGCAGTACTTC
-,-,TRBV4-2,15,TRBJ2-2,CASSEAGLGTGELFF,TGTGCCAGCAGCGAGGCGGGGTTGGGTACCGGGGAGCTGTTTTTT
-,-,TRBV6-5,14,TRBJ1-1,CASSSWRDHAEAFF,TGTGCCAGCAGTTCCTGGCGGGATCACGCTGAAGCTTTCTTT
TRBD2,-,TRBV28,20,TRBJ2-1,CASSFPSGTSGRAARDEQFF,TGTGCCAGCAGTTTTCCCTCCGGGACTAGCGGGAGGGCCGCGCGGGATGAGCAGTTCTTC
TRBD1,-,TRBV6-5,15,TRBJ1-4,CASSPDRIGAEKLFF,TGTGCCAGCAGCCCGGACAGGATTGGGGCTGAAAAACTGTTTTTT
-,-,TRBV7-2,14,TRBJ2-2,CASSLAGLNGELFF,TGTGCCAGCAGCTTAGCGGGACTGAACGGGGAGCTGTTTTTT
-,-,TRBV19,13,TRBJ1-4,CASRRSGNEKLFF,TGTGCCAGCAGGCGTTCAGGAAATGAAAAACTGTTTTTT
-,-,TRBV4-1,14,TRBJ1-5,CASSQGSGNQPQHF,TGCGCCAGCAGCCAAGGGAGTGGCAATCAGCCCCAGCATTTT
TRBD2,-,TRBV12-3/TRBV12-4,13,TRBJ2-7,CASMGLPGHEQYF,TGTGCCAGCATGGGACTACCCGGCCACGAGCAGTACTTC
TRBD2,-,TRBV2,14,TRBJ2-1,CASSVREGKPEQFF,TGTGCCAGCAGTGTAAGGGAGGGGAAGCCTGAGCAGTTCTTC
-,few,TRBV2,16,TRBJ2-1,CASSEGSTELGFEQFF,TGTGCCAGCAGTGAGGGTTCGACAGAATTAGGGTTCGAGCAGTTCTTC
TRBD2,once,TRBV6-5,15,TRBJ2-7,CASSLSASGVNEQYF,TGTGCCAGCAGCCTATCGGCTAGCGGAGTGAACGAGCAGTACTTC
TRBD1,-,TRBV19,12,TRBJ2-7,CASRDRGDEQYF,TGTGCCAGTAGGGACAGGGGCGACGAGCAGTACTTC
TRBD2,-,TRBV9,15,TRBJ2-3,CASSDLSGATDTQYF,TGTGCCAGCAGCGACCTCAGCGGGGCCACAGATACGCAGTATTTT
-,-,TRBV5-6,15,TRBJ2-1,CASSLVRDRYNEQFF,TGTGCCAGCAGCTTGGTTCGGGATAGGTACAATGAGCAGTTCTTC
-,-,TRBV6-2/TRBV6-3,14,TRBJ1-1,CASSYGGKGTEAFF,TGTGCCAGCAGTTACGGAGGGAAGGGCACTGAAGCTTTCTTT
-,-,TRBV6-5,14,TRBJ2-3,CASSYSRSADTQYF,TGTGCCAGCAGTTACTCGAGGTCGGCAGATACGCAGTATTTT
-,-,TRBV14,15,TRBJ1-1,CASSQDNQGWAEAFF,TGTGCCAGCAGCCAAGATAACCAGGGGTGGGCTGAAGCTTTCTTT
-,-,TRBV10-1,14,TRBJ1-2,CASSPDSNPYGYTF,TGCGCCAGCAGCCCGGACAGTAACCCCTATGGCTACACCTTC
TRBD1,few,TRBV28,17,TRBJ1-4,CASSLPRDSGINEKLFF,TGTGCCAGCAGTTTGCCCCGGGACAGTGGGATCAATGAAAAACTGTTTTTT
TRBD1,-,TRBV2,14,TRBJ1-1,CASSGLSGGTEAFF,TGTGCCAGCAGTGGCCTCTCAGGGGGCACTGAAGCTTTCTTT
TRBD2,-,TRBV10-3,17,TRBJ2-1,CAISRTSGRAWYNEQFF,TGTGCCATCAGTAGGACTAGCGGGAGGGCCTGGTACAATGAGCAGTTCTTC
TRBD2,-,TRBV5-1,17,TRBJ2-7,CASSPGLAGPRAYEQYF,TGCGCCAGCAGTCCTGGACTAGCGGGACCGAGGGCCTACGAGCAGTACTTC
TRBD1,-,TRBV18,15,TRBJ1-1,CASSPLDRVDTEAFF,TGTGCCAGCTCACCCCTCGACAGGGTAGACACTGAAGCTTTCTTT
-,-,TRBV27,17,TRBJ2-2,CASSLSRGGVYSGELFF,TGTGCCAGCAGTTTATCTCGCGGGGGCGTCTACTCCGGGGAGCTGTTTTTT
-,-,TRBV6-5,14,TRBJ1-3,CASSPTGTGNTIYF,TGTGCCAGCAGCCCAACAGGGACAGGAAACACCATATATTTT
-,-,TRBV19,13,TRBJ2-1,CASSSSFSNEQFF,TGTGCCAGTAGTTCTAGTTTTTCCAATGAGCAGTTCTTC
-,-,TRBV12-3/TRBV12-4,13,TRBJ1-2,CASSFYRENGYTF,TGTGCCAGCAGTTTCTACAGGGAAAACGGCTACACCTTC
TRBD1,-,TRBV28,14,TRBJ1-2,CASSLWGRQGGYTF,TGTGCCAGCAGTTTATGGGGAAGACAGGGTGGCTACACCTTC